The text below deals with one TCR beta chain. 5'RACE template switching produced TCR cDNA carrying a universal primer site and UMIs. TCRdb fed the 5' RACE reads into MiXCR, producing one record per CDR3 protein. The sample holds approximately 550,000 distinct CDR3 sequences, about a fifth seen once. CDR1 and CDR2 (germline): SGHTA, FQGNSA. The CDR3 is 15 residues long. V lost 0 bases, J lost 0 bases, and 6 bases lay in between. The data belong to a study of T cells after yellow fever vaccination. For the study at large: Those fractions that held only low numbers of cells were prepared using the SMART-Seq v4 Ultra Low Input RNA kit.

The V call is TRBV7-2, the J call TRBJ2-1; D not resolved. The sample here was PBMCs, taken 15 days after the yellow fever booster vaccination. This TCR came from a man aged 30-40 years who received the YFV17D yellow fever vaccine. CDR3 residues: CASSLAQRSYNEQFF. The CDR3 DNA sequence: TGTGCCAGCAGCTTAGCACAGCGCTCCTACAATGAGCAGTTCTTC.